Below are 8 T cell receptor beta chains sequenced from a single sample in a study of technical replicates of blood from a few donors. Using immunoSEQ multiplex PCR, the repertoire was profiled, and TCRdb retains in-frame clones only, with some absent. The table lists approximately 65,000 clones, around 88% of them singletons. The sample consisted of PBMCs. The receptors were sampled from a human donor in good health. Some clones in this sample may be carry-over from other donors' samples.

The rearrangement links TRBV18 to TRBJ1-4; D is possibly TRBD1 (5 bases). This CDR3 is 14 amino acids long. The V and J ends lost 8 bases and 2 bases respectively, with 12 bases between them. In germline, CDR1 is KGHSH, CDR2 LQKENI. The CDR3 is CASAQGSTNEKLFF. Written as DNA, the CDR3 is TGTGCCAGCGCGCAGGGTTCTACTAATGAAAAACTGTTTTTT.

Only one count was recorded for this clone. The rearrangement uses TRBV5-6 and TRBJ1-1; the D is unclear. The CDR3 has 14 amino acids. Trimming removed 4 bases from V and 6 bases from J, with 16 bases in between. The germline CDR1 and CDR2 sequences are SGHDT and YYEEEE. The CDR3 region is CASSLHRSGSEAFF. The CDR3 bases are TGTGCCAGCAGCCTGCATAGGAGCGGTTCTGAAGCTTTCTTT.

The V call is TRBV5-3, the J call TRBJ2-5; 8 bases fit TRBD2. TRBV5-3 counts as an open reading frame of uncertain function. The CDR3 is 16 amino acids. The V segment lost 0 bases and the J segment 2 bases; nucleotides outside the gene matches: 6. The CDR3 is CARSLEGLAGQETQYF. DNA for the CDR3: TGTGCCAGAAGCTTGGAGGGGTTAGCGGGGCAAGAGACCCAGTACTTC.

The chain couples TRBV5-4 to TRBJ1-1; no clear D gene. Germline-derived CDR1 and CDR2 are SGHNT and YYREEE (reference sequence). This CDR3 comprises 15 residues. With 0 bases removed from V and 1 base from J, the gap between germline ends came to 10 bases. CDR3 bases: TGTGCCAGCAGCTTGGCCGAAGACAAGAACACTGAAGCTTTCTTT. Protein sequence: CASSLAEDKNTEAFF.

V usage is TRBV10-2 and J usage is TRBJ2-5, with D maybe TRBD1 (5 bases). The germline V and J ends were trimmed by 1 base and 7 bases, with 10 bases remaining between them. The CDR3 is 13 residues long. From germline, CDR1 is WSHSY and CDR2 SAAADI. CDR3: CASSEFDQGTQYF. DNA of the CDR3: TGCGCCAGCAGTGAGTTCGACCAGGGGACCCAGTACTTC.

V is TRBV19 and J is TRBJ2-1; no clear D gene. Trimming left V 3 bases short and J 1 base short, with 13 bases between. Germline values: CDR1 LNHDA, CDR2 SQIVND (reference sequence). The CDR3 spans 16 residues. Here the CDR3 reads CASSMGDRPSYNEQFF. Written as DNA, the CDR3 is TGTGCCAGTAGTATGGGCGATCGTCCTTCCTACAATGAGCAGTTCTTC.

The count of this clone is one. V usage is TRBV4-3 and J usage is TRBJ2-5, with unresolved D. There are 15 residues in the CDR3. Trimming pared 1 base from V and 5 bases from J, leaving 14 bases between. CDR1 and CDR2 from the germline V gene are LGHNA and YSLEER. Here the CDR3 reads CASSQVWVAGETQYF. The DNA of the CDR3 is TGCGCCAGCAGCCAAGTCTGGGTGGCCGGGGAGACCCAGTACTTC.

This clone has just one count. This chain connects TRBV7-2 to TRBJ1-2, with D unclear. Germline lookup yields CDR1 SGHTA and CDR2 FQGNSA. Trimming took off 4 bases at V and 4 bases at J, with 13 bases between the two ends. This CDR3 has 14 residues. The CDR3, as DNA: TGTGCCAGCAGCTGGGTGGGAGACGCCTATGGCTACACCTTC. It is translated as CASSWVGDAYGYTF.